Listed below are T cell receptor beta chains from one sample, sequenced in a study of shared clonotypes between healthy human individuals. This table comes from immunoSEQ multiplex PCR, and its TCRdb copy is limited to in-frame clones, with some not included. This table has approximately 740,000 clones, over 90% appearing once. Sample: naive CD8+ T cells sorted from blood. The receptors shown here come from a man aged 30-40 years in good health. Both conserved end residues are part of each CDR3. A D gene is named only where the DNA matches it firmly. Some rows mark clone size as missing; the rest say once, few, many or name a class of expanded clone.

d_call cdr3_length j_call clone_size v_call cdr3_aa cdr3_nt
NA 12 TRBJ1-1 few TRBV10-3 CAISDDYTEAFF TGTGCCATCAGTGACGATTACACTGAAGCTTTCTTT
NA 13 TRBJ2-3 NA TRBV7-7 CASSLRQIDTQYF TGTGCCAGCAGCCTACGGCAGATAGATACGCAGTATTTT
NA 11 TRBJ1-1 NA TRBV30 CAWSIVQEAFF TGTGCCTGGAGTATCGTACAGGAAGCTTTCTTT
TRBD1 17 TRBJ1-1 NA TRBV7-9 CASSRPGTGFGNTEAFF TGTGCCAGCAGCCGGCCCGGGACAGGGTTCGGAAACACTGAAGCTTTCTTT
TRBD2 14 TRBJ2-1 NA TRBV27 CASSLAGGGFEQFF TGTGCCAGCAGTCTAGCGGGAGGAGGATTTGAGCAGTTCTTC
NA 14 TRBJ2-7 NA TRBV4-1 CASSRSDSSYEQYF TGCGCCAGCAGCCGATCTGACAGCTCCTACGAGCAGTACTTC
NA 11 TRBJ1-1 NA TRBV6-5 CASTLNTEAFF TGTGCCAGCACTTTGAACACTGAAGCTTTCTTT
NA 15 TRBJ2-7 NA TRBV9 CASSVGGDSSYEQYF TGTGCCAGCAGCGTAGGGGGGGACAGTTCCTACGAGCAGTACTTC
NA 16 TRBJ1-5 NA TRBV18 CASSPPNRSINQPQHF TGTGCCAGCTCACCACCGAACAGAAGTATTAATCAGCCCCAGCATTTT
NA 17 TRBJ2-7 NA TRBV10-2 CASSENFSEDYVVEQYF TGCGCCAGCAGTGAGAATTTTTCAGAAGACTACGTCGTGGAGCAGTACTTC
TRBD1 14 TRBJ2-7 NA TRBV7-6 CASSSTGGRGEQYF TGTGCCAGCAGCTCCACAGGGGGCCGGGGCGAGCAGTACTTC
NA 14 TRBJ2-7 NA TRBV9 CARNAWGKAYEQYF TGTGCCCGAAATGCTTGGGGGAAGGCCTACGAGCAGTACTTC
NA 15 TRBJ2-5 NA TRBV7-2 CASTGGMEGGETQYF TGTGCCAGCACCGGCGGTATGGAAGGGGGAGAGACCCAGTACTTC
NA 14 TRBJ2-3 NA TRBV13 CASSLGLVTDTQYF TGTGCCAGCAGCTTAGGCCTAGTGACAGATACGCAGTATTTT
NA 16 TRBJ1-1 NA TRBV19 CASSIPFSTDNTEAFF TGTGCCAGTAGTATACCCTTTTCGACGGACAACACTGAAGCTTTCTTT
NA 14 TRBJ1-4 NA TRBV7-9 CASSLGPSAEKLFF TGTGCCAGCAGCCTGGGACCGTCGGCAGAAAAACTGTTTTTT
NA 12 TRBJ1-1 NA TRBV28 CASKVGNTEAFF TGTGCCAGCAAGGTGGGAAACACTGAAGCTTTCTTT
NA 13 TRBJ2-1 NA TRBV10-2 CASSAGSHNEQFF TGCGCCAGCAGCGCCGGGTCCCACAATGAGCAGTTCTTC
TRBD1 15 TRBJ1-5 NA TRBV25-1 CASSGRTGDDQPQHF TGTGCCAGCAGTGGAAGGACAGGGGACGATCAGCCCCAGCATTTT
NA 15 TRBJ2-1 NA TRBV14 CASSQDRGVGNEQFF TGTGCCAGCAGCCAAGACAGGGGGGTAGGAAATGAGCAGTTCTTC